This entry features one TCR beta chain sequence. Treg sorting used a CD4+CD25+CD127-/low gate. TCRdb re-called the 5' RACE reads with MiXCR, one entry per CDR3 protein. The sample consists of approximately 60,000 distinct CDR3 sequences, under 25% of them appearing once. Material: tumor-infiltrating Tregs sorted from the breast tumor. The source of this sequence is a female donor with breast cancer.

The CDR3 here is CSARALTEAFF. The DNA for the CDR3 is TGCAGTGCGAGGGCCCTCACTGAAGCTTTCTTT. The V gene is TRBV20-1, the J gene TRBJ1-1; D unresolved. The CDR3 loop spans 11 amino acids. Trimming took 6 bases from V and 4 from J, leaving 9 bases between them. Germline loops: CDR1 DFQATT, CDR2 SNEGSKA (reference sequence).